These 29 T cell receptor beta chains were sequenced from one sample in a study of T cells in Graves' hyperthyroidism and ophthalmopathy. TCR beta CDR3 regions were amplified from RNA. RT-PCR in the first round (using the HTBI primer set) targeted the TCR CDR3. One entry per CDR3 protein results from TCRdb running MiXCR on the multiplex PCR reads. There are about 610,000 distinct CDR3 sequences in the sample; about 15% occur only once, and approximately 4.3% lies in the top ten. The sample was blood. These receptors were obtained from a woman aged 40 to 55 with Graves' ophthalmopathy.

This clonotype was detected many times. The chain couples TRBV20-1 to TRBJ2-7; 10 nucleotides agree with TRBD2. Germline V gene sequence: CDR1 DFQATT, CDR2 SNEGSKA (reference sequence). The CDR3 loop spans 15 amino acids. The V and J ends lost 5 bases and 6 bases, in that order; junction bases with no gene match: 13. The CDR3 region is CSAAGLARRTTEQYF. Here the CDR3 DNA reads TGCAGTGCTGCGGGACTAGCGCGAAGAACTACCGAGCAGTACTTC.

The chain is built from TRBV9 and TRBJ1-2; 8 bases line up with TRBD1. The ends lost 3 bases at V and 4 bases at J; junction bases unmatched: 5. CDR1 and CDR2 from the germline V gene are SGDLS and YYNGEE. The CDR3 is 14 residues long. The CDR3 spells CASSEAGGFYGYTF. CDR3 bases: TGTGCCAGCAGCGAAGCAGGGGGCTTCTATGGCTACACCTTC.

At least ten counts were recorded for this clonotype. The chain has TRBV19 and TRBJ1-1; 10 nucleotides match TRBD1. V lost 5 bases, J lost 6 bases, and 6 bases stayed unmatched. CDR3 length: 14 residues. Germline values: CDR1 LNHDA, CDR2 SQIVND (reference sequence). CDR3 nucleotide sequence: TGTGCCAGTAGTTCTTGGACAGGGGGAGCTGAAGCTTTCTTT. Amino acids: CASSSWTGGAEAFF.

This clonotype was observed a handful of times. The chain joins TRBV6-1 to TRBJ1-2, with 9 bases fitting TRBD1. The CDR3 spans 16 residues. The germline V gene encodes CDR1 MNHNS and CDR2 SASEGT. Trimming at V came to 0 bases and at J to 3 bases, leaving 5 bases not matched to a gene. The CDR3 is CASSEAGTGSYYGYTF. CDR3 in DNA: TGTGCCAGCAGTGAAGCTGGGACAGGGAGCTACTATGGCTACACCTTC.

This clonotype was detected many times. The genes are TRBV6-1 and TRBJ1-2; D is uncertain. CDR3 length equals 13 residues. Germline CDR1 reads MNHNS; CDR2 reads SASEGT. V dropped 0 bases and J dropped 4 bases, with 6 bases sitting between them. The CDR3 DNA reads TGTGCCAGCAGTGAAGCGGGAGGCTATGGCTACACCTTC. It is translated as CASSEAGGYGYTF.

This clonotype was recorded at least ten times. The CDR3 nucleotides read TGTGCCAGTAGTCCAACCGCAGGGGGCGCGGGTTATGGCTACACCTTC. Translation gives CASSPTAGGAGYGYTF. The chain combines TRBV19 with TRBJ1-2; 8 nucleotides agree with TRBD1. Per germline, CDR1 LNHDA and CDR2 SQIVND (reference sequence). V lost 5 bases to trimming and J lost 5 bases; unmatched junction nucleotides: 13. This CDR3 is 16 amino acids long. Combining the CDR3 with reference TRBV19 and TRBJ1-2 gives the whole variable domain DGGITQSPKYLFRKEGQNVTLSCEQNLNHDAMYWYRQDPGQGLRLIYYSQIVNDFQKGDIAEGYSVSREKKESFPLTVTSAQKNPTAFYLCASSPTAGGAGYGYTFGSGTRLTVV.

This chain uses TRBV24-1 with TRBJ1-1, with 8 bases lining up with TRBD1. In germline, CDR1 is KGHDR, CDR2 SFDVKD. Trimming took 4 bases from V and 6 from J; bases not matched to a gene: 9. The CDR3 length is 15 residues. For the CDR3, the DNA is TGTGCCACCAGTGACCGTACCAGGGGGCCCGCTGAAGCTTTCTTT. Its protein is CATSDRTRGPAEAFF.

At least ten counts were recorded for this clonotype. This chain uses TRBV28 with TRBJ2-7, with D maybe TRBD2 (6 bases). Between the trimmed V and J ends, which lost 6 bases and 2 bases, there was a span of 17 bases. This CDR3 is built from 15 residues. CDR1 and CDR2 (germline): MDHEN, SYDVKM. The CDR3 loop reads CASREGPGGAYEQYF. The CDR3 region has the DNA TGTGCCAGCAGAGAGGGACCCGGAGGGGCCTACGAGCAGTACTTC.

The sample holds many counts of this clonotype. J is TRBJ2-4 and V is TRBV20-1, with D tentatively TRBD2 (6 bases). This CDR3 comprises 14 residues. The V and J ends lost 6 bases and 1 base respectively, with 13 bases between them. CDR1 is DFQATT, CDR2 SNEGSKA, per germline (reference sequence). CDR3 residues: CSADTSLAKNIQYF. Here the CDR3 DNA reads TGCAGTGCGGATACTAGCTTGGCCAAAAACATTCAGTACTTC.

This clonotype was found a few times. The chain carries TRBV6-2 or TRBV6-3 and TRBJ2-5; 9 nucleotides match TRBD2. This CDR3 is built from 14 residues. CDR1 is MNHEY and CDR2 is SVGEGT in the germline V gene. V was clipped by 6 bases and J by 1 base; unmatched bases: 3. The DNA for the CDR3 is TGTGCCAGCAGGGCGGGAGGGCCCCAAGAGACCCAGTACTTC. Translated: CASRAGGPQETQYF.

The chain combines TRBV9 with TRBJ1-5; tentatively, D is TRBD1 (6 bases). The length of the CDR3 is 15 residues. CDR1 is SGDLS and CDR2 is YYNGEE in the germline V gene. V gave up 5 bases and J gave up 4 bases, with 16 bases separating them. In nucleotides, the CDR3 is TGTGCCAGCAGTACCGAGGGGGAGGCTAATCAGCCCCAGCATTTT. Amino acid sequence: CASSTEGEANQPQHF.

Ten or more counts support this clonotype. This chain links TRBV4-3 with TRBJ1-2, with D possibly TRBD1 on 6 matching bases. This CDR3 comprises 17 residues. Per germline, CDR1 LGHNA and CDR2 YSLEER. V gave up 1 base and J gave up 2 bases, with 17 bases separating them. The CDR3 sequence is CASSQGARTDTNYGYTF. The CDR3 bases are TGCGCCAGCAGCCAAGGGGCACGGACAGATACCAACTATGGCTACACCTTC.

The chain carries TRBV19 and TRBJ1-1; 8 bases are a match to TRBD1. The germline V gene encodes CDR1 LNHDA and CDR2 SQIVND (reference sequence). This CDR3 is built from 15 residues. V gave up 7 bases and J gave up 1 base; unmatched junction bases: 8. The CDR3 loop is CASIRAGGWNTEAFF. The CDR3 DNA sequence: TGTGCCAGTATCCGGGCAGGGGGCTGGAACACTGAAGCTTTCTTT.

In its sample, this clonotype was seen many times. The CDR3 here is CASSLRTGVLGYTF. DNA for the CDR3: TGTGCCAGCAGTTTAAGGACAGGCGTGCTGGGCTACACCTTC. The V gene is TRBV6-5, the J gene TRBJ1-2; 7 nucleotides match TRBD1. This CDR3 is 14 amino acids long. CDR1 MNHEY and CDR2 SVGAGI come from the germline V gene. With 4 bases clipped from V and 8 bases from J, the junction kept 10 bases outside the gene matches.

The rearrangement links TRBV19 to TRBJ2-5; TRBD2 matches 7 bases. The junction had 7 bases not matched to a gene; V was cut back by 7 bases and J by 5 bases. In germline, CDR1 is LNHDA, CDR2 SQIVND (reference sequence). This CDR3 is built from 13 residues. The CDR3 region is CASTPTSWETQYF. The CDR3 DNA is TGTGCCAGTACCCCGACTAGCTGGGAGACCCAGTACTTC. Complete variable domain (other parts from reference TRBV19 and TRBJ2-5): DGGITQSPKYLFRKEGQNVTLSCEQNLNHDAMYWYRQDPGQGLRLIYYSQIVNDFQKGDIAEGYSVSREKKESFPLTVTSAQKNPTAFYLCASTPTSWETQYFGPGTRLLVL.

This clonotype was counted a few times. V is TRBV11-1 and J is TRBJ2-1, with TRBD2 as a possible D gene (6 bases). The CDR3 runs 16 residues. V was trimmed by 1 base and J by 4 bases, leaving 14 bases between them. The germline V gene encodes CDR1 SGHAT and CDR2 FQDESV (reference sequence). CDR3 sequence reads: CASSLGVSGSYNEQFF. CDR3 sequence (DNA): TGTGCCAGCAGCTTAGGGGTTAGCGGTTCGTACAATGAGCAGTTCTTC.

The chain employs TRBV10-1 and TRBJ2-7; TRBD2 might be the D (5 bases). CDR1 is WNHNN, CDR2 SYGVQD, per germline (reference sequence). The ends were cut back, 6 bases at V and 0 bases at J, with 12 bases in the middle. The CDR3 is 14 residues long. CDR3 loop: CASSREGPSYEQYF. The CDR3 nucleotides read TGCGCCAGCAGCCGAGAGGGTCCCTCCTACGAGCAGTACTTC.

In this sample, this clonotype turned up many times. The chain carries TRBV4-3 and TRBJ1-2, with D perhaps TRBD1 (5 bases). The CDR3 length is 16 residues. The V and J ends lost 0 bases and 0 bases respectively, with 11 bases between them. Germline CDR1 and CDR2: LGHNA and YSLEER. CDR3 sequence: CASSQELGDPNYGYTF. The DNA of the CDR3 is TGCGCCAGCAGCCAAGAGCTTGGGGACCCTAACTATGGCTACACCTTC.

This clonotype was recorded many times. The chain joins TRBV15 to TRBJ1-2, with D unresolved. Germline V CDR1 and CDR2: LNHNV, YYDKDF (reference sequence). The CDR3 runs 15 residues. The ends were cut back, 5 bases at V and 0 bases at J, with 13 bases in the middle. This CDR3 reads CATSSWEAANYGYTF. The DNA for the CDR3 is TGTGCCACCAGCTCCTGGGAGGCAGCTAACTATGGCTACACCTTC.

The chain is built from TRBV4-1 and TRBJ2-1; D is possibly TRBD2 (6 bases). V gave up 3 bases and J gave up 2 bases, with 14 bases separating them. This CDR3 has 16 amino acids. Germline V lookup: CDR1 MGHRA, CDR2 YSYEKL. This CDR3 reads CASSQVADTAYNEQFF. As DNA, the CDR3 is TGCGCCAGCAGCCAGGTAGCGGACACCGCCTACAATGAGCAGTTCTTC.

This clonotype was observed many times. The rearrangement uses TRBV28 and TRBJ2-7; TRBD2 is a possible D gene (5 bases). CDR3 length equals 13 residues. CDR1 and CDR2 from the germline V gene are MDHEN and SYDVKM. V was cut by 8 bases and J by 5 bases, with 16 bases left in between. The CDR3 DNA sequence: TGTGCCAGCGAAGAAACGGAGGTCCACGAGCAGTACTTC. Translating it yields CASEETEVHEQYF.

This clonotype was picked up many times. The genes are TRBV28 and TRBJ2-2; 11 bases agree with TRBD2. Germline V gene sequence: CDR1 MDHEN, CDR2 SYDVKM. Germline trimming cut 3 bases from V and 6 bases from J; bases unmatched to any gene: 6. This CDR3 spans 16 amino acids. CDR3 coding DNA: TGTGCCAGCAGTTTCTTTAGCGGGAGGGCCTCCGGGGAGCTGTTTTTT. Translation: CASSFFSGRASGELFF.

This clonotype has a handful of counts. The V call is TRBV7-3, the J call TRBJ2-5, with 12 bases identical to TRBD2. V was clipped by 4 bases and J by 5 bases; unmatched bases: 14. Germline V CDR1 and CDR2: SGHTA, FQGTGA. The CDR3 extends over 18 amino acids. Here the CDR3 reads CASSSKARLAGVAETQYF. In nucleotides, the CDR3 is TGTGCCAGCAGCTCAAAGGCCCGACTAGCGGGAGTCGCGGAGACCCAGTACTTC.

Ten or more counts support this clonotype. The CDR3 DNA reads as TGCGCCAGCAGCTCACCGGACGGCGAGCAGTACTTC. Translated, it gives CASSSPDGEQYF. This chain connects TRBV5-1 to TRBJ2-7; no definite D call. V was clipped by 3 bases and J by 6 bases, with 10 bases between them. The CDR3 has 12 amino acids. Germline assignment: CDR1 SGHRS and CDR2 YFSETQ. The complete variable domain, with remaining parts taken from reference TRBV5-1 and TRBJ2-7, reads KAGVTQTPRYLIKTRGQQVTLSCSPISGHRSVSWYQQTPGQGLQFLFEYFSETQRNKGNFPGRFSGRQFSNSRSEMNVSTLELGDSALYLCASSSPDGEQYFGPGTRLTVT.

This clonotype has a count of ten or more. Here the CDR3 reads CAWSVGDGTEAFF. The CDR3 DNA sequence: TGTGCCTGGAGTGTTGGGGATGGCACTGAAGCTTTCTTT. V is TRBV30 and J is TRBJ1-1; D not resolved. The germline CDR1 and CDR2 sequences are GTSNPN and SVGIG (reference sequence). Trimming pared 0 bases from V and 4 bases from J, leaving 9 bases between. There are 13 residues in the CDR3.

The rearrangement joins TRBV5-4 to TRBJ2-7; TRBD2 is a possible D gene (5 bases). Germline CDR1 SGHNT, CDR2 YYREEE (reference sequence). The CDR3 is 15 residues long. The V and J ends lost 2 bases and 1 base respectively, with 13 bases between them. CDR3 sequence reads: CASSFEGILSYEQYF. CDR3 sequence (DNA): TGTGCCAGCAGCTTTGAGGGCATTCTTTCCTACGAGCAGTACTTC.

Many counts were recorded for this clonotype. This sequence joins TRBV11-2 and TRBJ1-2; D is uncertain. Between the trimmed V and J ends, which lost 4 bases and 0 bases, there was a span of 9 bases. The CDR3 runs 14 residues. Germline V lookup: CDR1 SGHAT, CDR2 FQNNGV. The CDR3 spells CASSSFRANYGYTF. The CDR3 bases are TGTGCCAGCAGCTCCTTCCGAGCTAACTATGGCTACACCTTC.

At least ten counts were recorded for this clonotype. The genes are TRBV6-5 and TRBJ1-5; 9 positions match TRBD1. This CDR3 has 15 amino acids. V was clipped by 0 bases and J by 4 bases; unmatched bases: 1. The V gene's germline CDR1 is MNHEY and CDR2 SVGAGI. CDR3 nucleotides: TGTGCCAGCAGTTACTCCGGACAGGGGAATCAGCCCCAGCATTTT. Protein sequence: CASSYSGQGNQPQHF.

In its sample, this clonotype was seen many times. The V call is TRBV27, the J call TRBJ2-5; D is perhaps TRBD1 or TRBD2 (5 bases each). CDR3 length equals 17 residues. Germline CDR1 MNHEY, CDR2 SMNVEV (reference sequence). Deletions cut 1 base from V and 4 bases from J, with 19 bases between. The CDR3 DNA reads as TGTGCCAGCAGTTTATTGAATGGGGCGGCGGGCGGAGAGACCCAGTACTTC. This encodes CASSLLNGAAGGETQYF.